This TCR beta chain was captured by sequencing in a study of circulating CD8 cells and anti-PD-1 response in melanoma. In its sample, this clonotype ranks as large (0.1 to 1%). TCR libraries were prepared from roughly 14 ng of total RNA with the QIAseq Immune Repertoire TCR panel. TCRdb re-analysed the reads in MiXCR, keeping a single row per CDR3 protein. The sample includes fewer than 350 distinct CDR3 sequences, about 9.4% of them seen just once. Live CD3+CD8+TCRalphabeta+ cells were sorted into four subsets by PD-1 and/or TIGIT. V gave up 10 bases and J gave up 1 base; unmatched junction bases: 4. This CDR3 comprises 13 residues. Germline CDR1 and CDR2: LNHDA and SQIVND (reference sequence).

The origin of this receptor is a human donor with melanoma. V and J are TRBV19 and TRBJ1-2; 9 positions match TRBD1. The source material was CD8+ T cells from PBMCs, sampled at baseline or after one month of anti-PD-1 therapy (not recorded which). For the CDR3, the DNA is TGTGCCACGACAGGGGGGCTTAACTATGGCTACACCTTC. This gives the protein CATTGGLNYGYTF.